This T cell receptor beta chain emerged from a study of regulatory T cells in long-lasting Graves disease. Sample time point: newly diagnosed GD, antithyroid drugs for less than 3 months. After RNA was extracted from PBMCs, the TCR library was made from it. Arm-PCR with iRepertoire HTBI primers amplified the CDR3 regions for these TCR beta libraries. Each CDR3 protein is one row after TCRdb ran MiXCR on the multiplex PCR reads. The sample has about 440,000 distinct CDR3 sequences; roughly 17% are singletons. This clonotype was seen only a few times. A read error is possible here, since a much larger clone lies one base away. The CDR3 runs to 14 residues. Germline CDR1 and CDR2: SEHNR and FQNEAQ (reference sequence). The ends lost 1 base at V and 3 bases at J; junction bases unmatched: 1. These data were also reused for a study on T cells in Graves' hyperthyroidism and ophthalmopathy.

The sequence came from a woman in her late teens or twenties with Graves disease. The chain recombines TRBV7-9 with TRBJ2-7, with TRBD2 identical over 9 bases. The sample in question was peripheral blood mononuclear cells (PBMCs), obtained at new diagnosis, from a patient treated with antithyroid drugs. CDR3 nucleotides: TGTGCCAGCAGCTTAGTAGCGGGAGACTACGAGCAGTACTTC. Protein product: CASSLVAGDYEQYF.